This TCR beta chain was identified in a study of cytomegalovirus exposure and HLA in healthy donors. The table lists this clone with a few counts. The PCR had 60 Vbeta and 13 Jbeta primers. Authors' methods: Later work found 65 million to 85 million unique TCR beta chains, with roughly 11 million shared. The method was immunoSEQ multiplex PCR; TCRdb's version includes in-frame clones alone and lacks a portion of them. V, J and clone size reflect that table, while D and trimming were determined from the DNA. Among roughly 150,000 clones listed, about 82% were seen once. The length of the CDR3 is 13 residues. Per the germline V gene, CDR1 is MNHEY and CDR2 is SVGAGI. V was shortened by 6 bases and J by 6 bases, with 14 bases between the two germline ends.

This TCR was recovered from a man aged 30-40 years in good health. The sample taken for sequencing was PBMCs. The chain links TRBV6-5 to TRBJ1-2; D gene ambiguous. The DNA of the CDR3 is TGTGCCAGCAGAATGAGGGAGGCGAATGGCTACACCTTC. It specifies CASRMREANGYTF.